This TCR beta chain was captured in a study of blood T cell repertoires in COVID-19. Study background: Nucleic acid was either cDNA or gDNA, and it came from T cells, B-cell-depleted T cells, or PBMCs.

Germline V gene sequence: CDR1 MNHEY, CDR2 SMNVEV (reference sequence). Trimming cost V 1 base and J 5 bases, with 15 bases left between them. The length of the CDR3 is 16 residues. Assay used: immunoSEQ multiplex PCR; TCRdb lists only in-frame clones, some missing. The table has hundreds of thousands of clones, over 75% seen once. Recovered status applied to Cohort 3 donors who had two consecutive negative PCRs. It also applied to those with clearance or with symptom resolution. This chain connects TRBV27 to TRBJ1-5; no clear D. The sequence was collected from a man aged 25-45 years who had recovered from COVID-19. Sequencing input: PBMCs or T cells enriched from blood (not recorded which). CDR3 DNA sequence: TGTGCCAGCAGTTTATTGGGCTCACGTTTCGATCAGCCCCAGCATTTT. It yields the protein CASSLLGSRFDQPQHF.